This T cell receptor beta chain originates from a study of beta chain features in type 1 diabetes. Study background: On cell yields, gender and age, patients and healthy donors were similar.

Germline V lookup: CDR1 MNHEY, CDR2 SMNVEV (reference sequence). The CDR3 totals 14 residues. What was sequenced were expressed TCRB transcripts, since all of the isolated RNA had been reverse transcribed. The table came from immunoSEQ multiplex PCR; TCRdb's copy has only in-frame clones and leaves some out. The sample carries tens of thousands of clones, around a third recorded once. Note on this clone: The junction shows a germline mismatch at one end, possibly a read error.

This chain connects TRBV27 to TRBJ2-3; 9 bases map to TRBD1. Specimen: stem cell memory CD4+ T cells from blood. The sequence was collected from a woman aged 18-29 years in good health. The CDR3 sequence is CASSYTGVGQGFHF. CDR3 DNA: TGTGCCAGCAGTTATACGGGCGTGGGACAGGGTTTTCATTTT.